These 24 T cell receptor beta chains were all obtained from the same sample, sequenced in a study of T cell responses to AZD1222 COVID-19 vaccine. Sequencing used immunoSEQ multiplex PCR; TCRdb keeps in-frame clones, though not all of them. The sample lists around 140,000 clones; around 89% were seen once. Sample: peripheral blood, taken on day 0 of AZD1222 vaccination. These receptors all stem from an adult in good health.

The chain links TRBV5-1 to TRBJ1-1, with D perhaps TRBD1 (5 bases). This CDR3 region has 15 residues. Trimming stripped 0 bases from V and 5 bases from J, with 14 bases between. Germline V lookup: CDR1 SGHRS, CDR2 YFSETQ. The CDR3 coding sequence is TGCGCCAGCAGCTTGGAACTAAGTGGGGCGACTGAAGCTTTCTTT. Amino acid sequence: CASSLELSGATEAFF.

This sequence joins TRBV6-2 or TRBV6-3 and TRBJ2-1; D gene ambiguous. Per the germline V gene, CDR1 is MNHEY and CDR2 is SVGEGT. CDR3 length: 11 amino acids. Trimming left V 6 bases short and J 8 bases short, with 8 bases between. CDR3 sequence (DNA): TGTGCCAGCAGCGCATTCGATGAGCAGTTCTTC. Translated, it gives CASSAFDEQFF.

The chain combines TRBV7-2 with TRBJ1-4; D gene uncertain. The CDR3 runs 12 residues. Germline loops: CDR1 SGHTA, CDR2 FQGNSA. The germline V and J ends were trimmed by 1 base and 10 bases, with 7 bases remaining between them. CDR3 sequence: CASSLESRKLFF. The CDR3 DNA follows: TGTGCCAGCAGCTTAGAAAGCAGAAAACTGTTTTTT.

This chain links TRBV4-1 with TRBJ1-4; no clear D. Germline assignment: CDR1 MGHRA and CDR2 YSYEKL. This CDR3 has 17 residues. The V end was cut by 4 bases, the J end by 0 bases, with 15 bases between. CDR3 nucleotide sequence: TGCGCCAGCAGCCGTGATGCACGGACTACAACTAATGAAAAACTGTTTTTT. Translated, it gives CASSRDARTTTNEKLFF.

This clone was seen only a few times. The J gene is TRBJ2-5, the V gene TRBV4-1, with D tentatively TRBD2 (5 bases). With 3 bases removed from V and 1 base from J, the gap between germline ends came to 18 bases. The CDR3 spans 17 residues. Germline loops: CDR1 MGHRA, CDR2 YSYEKL. CDR3 DNA: TGCGCCAGCAGCCATGGCGATCGGGCGGGCGTCCAAGAGACCCAGTACTTC. It specifies CASSHGDRAGVQETQYF.

The gene calls are TRBV4-3 and TRBJ2-1; 7 bases fit TRBD2. CDR1 is LGHNA and CDR2 is YSLEER in the germline V gene. With 4 bases clipped from V and 0 bases from J, the junction kept 3 bases outside the gene matches. The CDR3 covers 15 residues. CDR3 protein: CASSRGGSSYNEQFF. The CDR3 DNA reads TGCGCCAGCAGCCGTGGCGGGAGCTCCTACAATGAGCAGTTCTTC.

V is TRBV28 and J is TRBJ1-5; D is unclear. This CDR3 is 14 amino acids long. With 2 bases removed from V and 2 bases from J, the gap between germline ends came to 7 bases. Germline-derived CDR1 and CDR2 are MDHEN and SYDVKM. The CDR3 nucleotides read TGTGCCAGCAGTTTAACACTCCGCAATCAGCCCCAGCATTTT. Translation: CASSLTLRNQPQHF.

The rearrangement joins TRBV7-9 to TRBJ1-5, with TRBD1 as a possible D gene (5 bases). This CDR3 is 15 amino acids long. Per the germline V gene, CDR1 is SEHNR and CDR2 is FQNEAQ (reference sequence). Trimming removed 1 base at V and 4 bases at J, with 11 bases between. The CDR3 is CASSLGDSKNQPQHF. The CDR3 nucleotides read TGTGCCAGCAGCTTAGGAGACAGTAAGAATCAGCCCCAGCATTTT. The full variable domain, completed using reference TRBV7-9 and TRBJ1-5, is DTGVSQNPRHKITKRGQNVTFRCDPISEHNRLYWYRQTLGQGPEFLTYFQNEAQLEKSRLLSDRFSAERPKGSFSTLEIQRTEQGDSAMYLCASSLGDSKNQPQHFGDGTRLSIL.

The chain couples TRBV11-2 to TRBJ2-3, with D perhaps matching TRBD1 (6 bases). V gave up 4 bases and J gave up 2 bases, with 16 bases separating them. Germline lookup yields CDR1 SGHAT and CDR2 FQNNGV. This CDR3 has 16 amino acids. The CDR3 nucleotides are TGTGCCAGCAGCTCTATCCCGGACAGCTCCACAGATACGCAGTATTTT. It codes for CASSSIPDSSTDTQYF.

V and J are TRBV6-5 and TRBJ2-4; 9 bases are shared with TRBD1. Looked up from germline, CDR1 is MNHEY and CDR2 is SVGAGI. V was pared by 6 bases and J by 3 bases, with 6 bases of the junction left unmatched. The CDR3 runs to 15 residues. The CDR3 DNA reads TGTGCCAGCAGAACAGGGGGCGCTGGCAAAAACATTCAGTACTTC. Its protein product is CASRTGGAGKNIQYF.

V and J are TRBV6-2 or TRBV6-3 and TRBJ1-1, with a tentative D call TRBD1 (5 bases). This CDR3 has 14 residues. V dropped 0 bases and J dropped 1 base, with 6 bases sitting between them. Germline CDR1 is MNHEY and CDR2 is SVGEGT. The CDR3 DNA reads as TGTGCCAGCAGTTACTCGGACAAGAACACTGAAGCTTTCTTT. Its translation is CASSYSDKNTEAFF.

The gene calls are TRBV5-5 and TRBJ1-5; D might be TRBD1 (6 bases). Trimming took off 5 bases at V and 4 bases at J, with 16 bases between the two ends. Germline CDR1 is SGHKS and CDR2 is YYEKEE (reference sequence). This CDR3 spans 15 amino acids. CDR3 sequence: CASRRGDIANQPQHF. DNA for the CDR3: TGTGCCAGCAGGAGGGGGGATATAGCAAATCAGCCCCAGCATTTT. The full variable domain, in which reference TRBV5-5 and TRBJ1-5 provide the parts outside the CDR3, is DAGVTQSPTHLIKTRGQQVTLRCSPISGHKSVSWYQQVLGQGPQFIFQYYEKEERGRGNFPDRFSARQFPNYSSELNVNALLLGDSALYLCASRRGDIANQPQHFGDGTRLSIL.

The chain has TRBV18 and TRBJ2-5; 9 bases match TRBD1. Germline V gene sequence: CDR1 KGHSH, CDR2 LQKENI. The ends lost 6 bases at V and 9 bases at J; junction bases unmatched: 8. The CDR3 totals 13 residues. CDR3 protein: CASSSGTGTSQYF. In nucleotides, the CDR3 is TGTGCCAGCTCGTCCGGGACAGGGACGTCCCAGTACTTC. The full variable domain, its missing parts supplied by reference TRBV18 and TRBJ2-5, is NAGVMQNPRHLVRRRGQEARLRCSPMKGHSHVYWYRQLPEEGLKFMVYLQKENIIDESGMPKERFSAEFPKEGPSILRIQQVVRGDSAAYFCASSSGTGTSQYFGPGTRLLVL.

This chain connects TRBV7-2 to TRBJ1-3, with D possibly matching TRBD1 (5 bases). Trimming stripped 3 bases from V and 0 bases from J, with 6 bases between. CDR3 length: 14 residues. Germline V gives CDR1 SGHTA, CDR2 FQGNSA. The CDR3 sequence: CASSFGGSGNTIYF. The CDR3 DNA follows: TGTGCCAGCAGCTTCGGGGGCTCTGGAAACACCATATATTTT. Drawing the rest from reference TRBV7-2 and TRBJ1-3, the complete variable domain is GAGVSQSPSNKVTEKGKDVELRCDPISGHTALYWYRQSLGQGLEFLIYFQGNSAPDKSGLPSDRFSAERTGGSVSTLTIQRTQQEDSAVYLCASSFGGSGNTIYFGEGSWLTVV.

The chain combines TRBV5-5 with TRBJ2-7; 8 positions match TRBD2. With 0 bases clipped from V and 3 bases from J, the junction kept 2 bases outside the gene matches. Germline lookup yields CDR1 SGHKS and CDR2 YYEKEE (reference sequence). This CDR3 contains 14 residues. The CDR3 is CASSLAAGGYEQYF. Written as DNA, the CDR3 is TGTGCCAGCAGCTTGGCGGCGGGAGGCTACGAGCAGTACTTC. The full variable domain, its missing parts supplied by reference TRBV5-5 and TRBJ2-7, is DAGVTQSPTHLIKTRGQQVTLRCSPISGHKSVSWYQQVLGQGPQFIFQYYEKEERGRGNFPDRFSARQFPNYSSELNVNALLLGDSALYLCASSLAAGGYEQYFGPGTRLTVT.

The chain couples TRBV11-2 to TRBJ2-3, with TRBD2 identical over 9 bases. This CDR3 region has 15 residues. Germline CDR1 is SGHAT and CDR2 is FQNNGV. V lost 5 bases to trimming and J lost 2 bases; unmatched junction nucleotides: 5. Here the CDR3 DNA reads TGTGCCAGCAGCAAGACTAGCGGTATCACAGATACGCAGTATTTT. This codes for CASSKTSGITDTQYF.

The chain joins TRBV5-4 to TRBJ2-2, with D perhaps given as TRBD1 or TRBD2 (5 bases each). The V gene's germline CDR1 is SGHNT and CDR2 YYREEE (reference sequence). V was trimmed by 0 bases and J by 9 bases, leaving 9 bases between them. The CDR3 totals 13 residues. The DNA for the CDR3 is TGTGCCAGCAGCTTGGAGGGACCCCGGGAGCTGTTTTTT. Amino acid sequence: CASSLEGPRELFF.

J is TRBJ2-7 and V is TRBV11-2, with D hard to call. Germline CDR1 and CDR2: SGHAT and FQNNGV. This CDR3 contains 11 residues. V shed 5 bases and J shed 4 bases, with 6 bases lying between them. The CDR3 here is CASSPKYEQYF. In DNA, the CDR3 is TGTGCCAGCAGCCCTAAGTACGAGCAGTACTTC.

The V and J genes are TRBV2 and TRBJ1-4, with 9 bases aligning to TRBD1. The germline CDR1 and CDR2 sequences are SNHLY and FYNNEI. This CDR3 region has 14 residues. The ends lost 6 bases at V and 6 bases at J; junction bases unmatched: 5. The chain's CDR3 is CASRLTGGDEKLFF. DNA for the CDR3: TGTGCCAGCAGACTAACAGGGGGCGATGAAAAACTGTTTTTT.

The chain combines TRBV9 with TRBJ1-5, with D hard to call. V was clipped by 4 bases and J by 4 bases, with 6 bases between them. The germline gives CDR1 SGDLS, CDR2 YYNGEE. The CDR3 is 12 residues long. The CDR3 region has the DNA TGTGCCAGCAGCCGGGGAAATCAGCCCCAGCATTTT. This translates into CASSRGNQPQHF.

Comments on this clone: Germline is not matched at one junction end, which may reflect a read error. The gene calls are TRBV6-6 and TRBJ2-7; D is tentatively TRBD1 or TRBD2 (5 bases each). Germline CDR1 reads MNHNY; CDR2 reads SVGAGI (reference sequence). The CDR3 length is 12 residues. CDR3 DNA sequence: TGTGCCAGCGCACCGGCCCCGGGGCGGAAGGACTTC. Encoded protein: CASAPAPGRKDF.

The V and J genes are TRBV28 and TRBJ1-5, with D perhaps TRBD1 (5 bases). CDR3 size: 14 residues. V shed 10 bases and J shed 6 bases, with 19 bases lying between them. Germline loops: CDR1 MDHEN, CDR2 SYDVKM. The CDR3 region is CAICDGGEGQPQHF. The CDR3 DNA is TGTGCCATTTGTGACGGGGGGGAGGGTCAGCCCCAGCATTTT. Based on the CDR3 plus reference TRBV28 and TRBJ1-5, the full variable domain is DVKVTQSSRYLVKRTGEKVFLECVQDMDHENMFWYRQDPGLGLRLIYFSYDVKMKEKGDIPEGYSVSREKKERFSLILESASTNQTSMYLCAICDGGEGQPQHFGDGTRLSIL.

The genes are TRBV5-1 and TRBJ2-7; D is possibly TRBD1 (5 bases). The CDR3 totals 12 residues. Trimming cost V 6 bases and J 3 bases, with 10 bases left between them. Germline V gene data show CDR1 as SGHRS and CDR2 as YFSETQ. The CDR3 region has the DNA TGCGCCAGCACTTCGCAGGGCTACGAGCAGTACTTC. It is translated as CASTSQGYEQYF. Combining the CDR3 with reference TRBV5-1 and TRBJ2-7 gives the whole variable domain KAGVTQTPRYLIKTRGQQVTLSCSPISGHRSVSWYQQTPGQGLQFLFEYFSETQRNKGNFPGRFSGRQFSNSRSEMNVSTLELGDSALYLCASTSQGYEQYFGPGTRLTVT.

The chain is built from TRBV19 and TRBJ2-5, with 8 nucleotides matching TRBD1. CDR1 and CDR2 (germline): LNHDA, SQIVND (reference sequence). The CDR3 spans 14 residues. The V segment lost 2 bases and the J segment 1 base; nucleotides outside the gene matches: 0. CDR3 DNA: TGTGCCAGTAGTATAACAGGGGGCCAAGAGACCCAGTACTTC. Residues: CASSITGGQETQYF.